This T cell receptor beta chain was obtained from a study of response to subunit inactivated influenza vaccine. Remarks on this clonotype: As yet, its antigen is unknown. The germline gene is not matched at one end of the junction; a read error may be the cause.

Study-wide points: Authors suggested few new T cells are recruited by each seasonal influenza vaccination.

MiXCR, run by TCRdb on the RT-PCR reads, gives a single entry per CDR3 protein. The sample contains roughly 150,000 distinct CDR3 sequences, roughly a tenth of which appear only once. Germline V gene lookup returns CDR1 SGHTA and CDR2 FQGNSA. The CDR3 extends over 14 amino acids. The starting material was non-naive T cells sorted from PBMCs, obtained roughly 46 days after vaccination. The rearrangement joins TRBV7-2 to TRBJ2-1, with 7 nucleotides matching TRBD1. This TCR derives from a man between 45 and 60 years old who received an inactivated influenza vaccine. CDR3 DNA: TGTGCCAGCAGCCTAAAGAGACAGGGTAAGGGGAAGATCTTC. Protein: CASSLKRQGKGKIF.